This T cell receptor (beta chain) was captured in a study of blood T cell repertoires in COVID-19. Across the whole study: Specimens from acute and convalescent COVID-19 originated in the United States, Italy and Spain. T cells, B-cell-depleted T cells, or PBMCs supplied cDNA or gDNA.

Authors' analysis steps: For nucleated cells, counts were estimated from reference gene primer amplification. Sequencing used immunoSEQ multiplex PCR; TCRdb keeps in-frame clones, though not all of them. V and J calls and clone size come straight from that table; D and trimming were deduced from the DNA. The sample includes 180,000 or so clones, over 80% of them seen just once. With 5 bases clipped from V and 5 bases from J, the junction kept 5 bases outside the gene matches. The V gene's germline CDR1 is SGHVS and CDR2 FQNEAQ. CDR3 size: 15 residues. The V and J genes are TRBV7-8 and TRBJ2-5; 13 nucleotides match TRBD2. The clonotype comes from a woman aged 60-75 years who had recovered from COVID-19. The specimen sequenced was PBMCs or T cells enriched from blood (not recorded which). The CDR3 DNA follows: TGTGCCAGCAGCCGAGGACTAGCGGGGGCGGAGACCCAGTACTTC. It yields the protein CASSRGLAGAETQYF.